This TCR beta chain was captured by sequencing in a study of cytomegalovirus exposure and HLA in healthy donors. Study details: Within an early data release were approximately 85 million unique TCRs drawn from HLA-typed donors. Study-level results: Confirmation was obtained in vitro that a few CMV-associated chains are specific for CMV antigens. The authors later found most CMV-associated TCR beta chains appeared HLA-restricted.

This clone was seen just once. Its target is unknown. V lost 1 base and J lost 10; bases outside the gene matches: 6. This CDR3 contains 13 residues. CDR1 and CDR2 (germline): KGHSH, LQKENI. PCR primers comprised 60 Vbeta and 13 Jbeta primers. Sequenced by immunoSEQ multiplex PCR; TCRdb stores in-frame clones only, minus some. The table lists 100,000 to 150,000 clones, about two thirds of them singletons, with 3% to 4.5% in the top ten. The V call is TRBV18, the J call TRBJ1-1; 7 bases are shared with TRBD1. The clonotype originates from a man aged 25 to 40 in good health and CMV-seronegative. The sequencing input was PBMCs. The CDR3 is CASSPRDQGVAFF. Written as DNA, the CDR3 is TGTGCCAGCTCACCACGGGACCAGGGGGTAGCTTTCTTT.